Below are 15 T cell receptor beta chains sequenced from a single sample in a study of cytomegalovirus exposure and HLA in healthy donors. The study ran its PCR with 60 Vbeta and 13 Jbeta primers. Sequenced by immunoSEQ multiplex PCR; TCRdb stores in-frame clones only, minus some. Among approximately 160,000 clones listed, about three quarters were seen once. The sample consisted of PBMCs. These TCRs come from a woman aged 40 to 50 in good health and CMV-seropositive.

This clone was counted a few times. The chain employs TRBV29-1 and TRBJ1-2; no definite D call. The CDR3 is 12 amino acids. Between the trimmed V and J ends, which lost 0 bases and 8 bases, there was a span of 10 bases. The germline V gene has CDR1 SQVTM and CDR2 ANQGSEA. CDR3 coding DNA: TGCAGCGTTGAAGATGAGGGTGGCGGCTACACCTTC. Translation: CSVEDEGGGYTF.

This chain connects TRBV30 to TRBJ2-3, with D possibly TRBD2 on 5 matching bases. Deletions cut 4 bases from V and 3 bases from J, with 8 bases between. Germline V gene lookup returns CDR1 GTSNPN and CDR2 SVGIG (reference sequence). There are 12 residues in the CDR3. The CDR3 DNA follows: TGTGCCTGGAACGGGGAGACAGATACGCAGTATTTT. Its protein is CAWNGETDTQYF.

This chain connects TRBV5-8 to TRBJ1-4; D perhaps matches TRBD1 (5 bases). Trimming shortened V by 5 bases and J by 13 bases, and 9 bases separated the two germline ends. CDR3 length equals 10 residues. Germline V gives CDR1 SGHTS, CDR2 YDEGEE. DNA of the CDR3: TGTGCCAGCAGGGGGCAAATACTGTTTTTT. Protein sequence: CASRGQILFF.

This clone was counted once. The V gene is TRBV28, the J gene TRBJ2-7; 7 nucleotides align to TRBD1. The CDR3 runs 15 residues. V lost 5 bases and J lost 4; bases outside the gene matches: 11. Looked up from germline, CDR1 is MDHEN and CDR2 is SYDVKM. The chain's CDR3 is CASSPSGRGSYEQYF. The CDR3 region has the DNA TGTGCCAGCAGTCCCTCGGGCAGGGGGTCTTACGAGCAGTACTTC.

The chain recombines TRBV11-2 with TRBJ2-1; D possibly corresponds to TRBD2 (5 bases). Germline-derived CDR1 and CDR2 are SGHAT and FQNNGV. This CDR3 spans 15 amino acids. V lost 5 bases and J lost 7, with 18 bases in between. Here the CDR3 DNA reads TGTGCCAGCAGCCGCATGGACTTACCTGGGAATGAGCAGTTCTTC. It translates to CASSRMDLPGNEQFF.

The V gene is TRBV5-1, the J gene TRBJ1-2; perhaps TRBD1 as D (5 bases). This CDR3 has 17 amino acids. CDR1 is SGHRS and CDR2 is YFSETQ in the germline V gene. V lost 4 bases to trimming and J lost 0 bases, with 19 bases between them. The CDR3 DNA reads TGCGCCAGCAGCCCCTATCTACAGGTTTCAGCTAACTATGGCTACACCTTC. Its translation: CASSPYLQVSANYGYTF.

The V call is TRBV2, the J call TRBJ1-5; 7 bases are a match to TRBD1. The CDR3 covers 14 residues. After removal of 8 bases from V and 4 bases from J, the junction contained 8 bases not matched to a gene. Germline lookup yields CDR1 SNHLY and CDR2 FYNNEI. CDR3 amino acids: CASGIRQGNQPQHF. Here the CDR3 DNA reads TGTGCCAGCGGCATCCGACAGGGAAATCAGCCCCAGCATTTT.

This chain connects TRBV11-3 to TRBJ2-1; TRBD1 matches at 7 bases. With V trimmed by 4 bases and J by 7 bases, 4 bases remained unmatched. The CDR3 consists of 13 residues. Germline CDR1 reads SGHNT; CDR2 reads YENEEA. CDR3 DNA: TGTGCCAGCAGCTCCTCCAGGGGGAATGAGCAGTTCTTC. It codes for CASSSSRGNEQFF.

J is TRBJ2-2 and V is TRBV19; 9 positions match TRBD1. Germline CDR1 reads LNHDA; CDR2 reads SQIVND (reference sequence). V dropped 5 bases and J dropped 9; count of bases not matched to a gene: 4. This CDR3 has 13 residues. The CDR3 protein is CASSFTGGRELFF. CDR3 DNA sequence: TGTGCCAGTAGTTTCACAGGGGGCAGGGAGCTGTTTTTT.

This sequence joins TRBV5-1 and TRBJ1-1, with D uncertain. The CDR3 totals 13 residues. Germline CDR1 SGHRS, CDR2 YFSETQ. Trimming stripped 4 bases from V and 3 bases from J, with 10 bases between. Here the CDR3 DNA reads TGCGCCAGCAGCGGGTCACAGTACACTGAAGCTTTCTTT. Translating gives CASSGSQYTEAFF.

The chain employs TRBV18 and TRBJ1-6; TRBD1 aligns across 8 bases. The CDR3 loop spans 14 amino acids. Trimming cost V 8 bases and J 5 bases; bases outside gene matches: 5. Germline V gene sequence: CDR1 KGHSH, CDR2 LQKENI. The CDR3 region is CASKGQEDNSPLHF. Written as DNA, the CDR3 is TGTGCCAGCAAGGGACAGGAGGATAATTCACCCCTCCACTTT.

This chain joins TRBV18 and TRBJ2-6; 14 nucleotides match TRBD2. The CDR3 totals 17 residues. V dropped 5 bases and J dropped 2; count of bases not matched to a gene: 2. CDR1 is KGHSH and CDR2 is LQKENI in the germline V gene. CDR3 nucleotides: TGTGCCAGCTCATCGGGACTAGCGGGAGCTGGGGCCAACGTCCTGACTTTC. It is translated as CASSSGLAGAGANVLTF.

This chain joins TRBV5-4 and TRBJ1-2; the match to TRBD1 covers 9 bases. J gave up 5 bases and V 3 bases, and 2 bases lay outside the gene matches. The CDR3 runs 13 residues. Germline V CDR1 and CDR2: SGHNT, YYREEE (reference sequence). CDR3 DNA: TGTGCCAGCAGCTCGGGACAGGGATATGGCTACACCTTC. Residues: CASSSGQGYGYTF.

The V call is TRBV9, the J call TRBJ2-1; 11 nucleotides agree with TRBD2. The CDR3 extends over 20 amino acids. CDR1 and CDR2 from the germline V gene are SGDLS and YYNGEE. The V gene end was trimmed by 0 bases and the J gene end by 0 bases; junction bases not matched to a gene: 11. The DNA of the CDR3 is TGTGCCAGCAGCGTAGAGGCTAGCGGGGGGACTAGAAGCTCCTACAATGAGCAGTTCTTC. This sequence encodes CASSVEASGGTRSSYNEQFF.

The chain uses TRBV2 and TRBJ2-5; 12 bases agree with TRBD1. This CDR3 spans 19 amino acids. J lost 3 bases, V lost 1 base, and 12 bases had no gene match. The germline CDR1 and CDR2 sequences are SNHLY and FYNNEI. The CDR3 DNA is TGTGCCAGCAGTGAAGTCGGGACAGGGGGCGGATACACCAAAGAGACCCAGTACTTC. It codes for CASSEVGTGGGYTKETQYF.